This is a list of T cell receptor beta chains from one sample in a study of vaccination and CD4 T cells after COVID-19. MiXCR was run by TCRdb on the PCR reads, yielding one entry per CDR3 protein. The sample contains 3,000 to 4,000 distinct CDR3 sequences, 15% to 20% of which appear only once. The antigens these receptors bind are not known. Sequencing was done on a sample of CD4+ T cells from blood, cultured in vitro. All receptors derive from a human donor who had recovered from COVID-19. Each CDR3 is given without its conserved first and last residue. The order of the fields is V gene, CDR3 protein.

TRBV20-1 | SARLAGGSYEQY
TRBV30 | AWSERYEQY
TRBV30 | AWSVLRGSDTQY
TRBV11-2 | ASSLRGAVRTGELF
TRBV3-1 | ASSYQGVGAF
TRBV10-3 | AISESEVLLAKNIQY
TRBV5-1 | ASSLGSGASNTGELF
TRBV5-1 | ASSLAFLGDSPLH
TRBV30 | AWGRLGGRRPYEQY
TRBV30 | AWSASPGIAH
TRBV3-1 | ASSLRDRGYT
TRBV20-1 | SARSSRELAGSGELF
TRBV29-1 | SIGGDGYT
TRBV6-4 | ASSPTAGLPMEKLF
TRBV5-6 | ASSERTARGYT
TRBV7-9 | ASSLGAGNSYNEQF
TRBV18 | ASSPLDRGEVVSYT
TRBV10-3 | AISGSGAYGYT
TRBV6-1 | ASSGEDWGLQETQY
TRBV19 | ASRFGGPSNYGYT
TRBV25-1 | AIRTGTAKGDTQY
TRBV3-1 | ASSQDRLAGGFTDTQY
TRBV6-1 | ASSEGQGVNYGYT
TRBV2 | ASSVEGALNTGELF